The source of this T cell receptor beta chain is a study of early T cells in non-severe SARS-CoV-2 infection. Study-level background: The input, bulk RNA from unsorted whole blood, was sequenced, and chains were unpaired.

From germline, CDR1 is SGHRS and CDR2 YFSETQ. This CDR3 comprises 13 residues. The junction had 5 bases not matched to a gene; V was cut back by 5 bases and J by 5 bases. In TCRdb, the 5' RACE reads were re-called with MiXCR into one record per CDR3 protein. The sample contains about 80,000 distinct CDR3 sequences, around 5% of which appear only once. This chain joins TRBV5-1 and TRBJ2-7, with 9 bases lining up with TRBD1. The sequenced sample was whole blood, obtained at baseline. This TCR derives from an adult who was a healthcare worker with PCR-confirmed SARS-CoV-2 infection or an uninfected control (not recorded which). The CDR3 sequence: CASSSGTGNEQYF. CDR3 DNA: TGCGCCAGCAGTTCCGGGACAGGGAACGAGCAGTACTTC.